These 14 T cell receptor beta chains were sequenced from one sample in a study of breast tumors, draining lymph nodes, adjacent tissues. TCRdb ran MiXCR on the multiplex PCR reads and lists one entry per CDR3 protein. The sample shows about 100,000 distinct CDR3 sequences, approximately 22% of them seen only once. Samples came from axillary lymph nodes draining the breast cancer. The sequenced sample was axillary lymph node tissue. The receptors were gathered from a female donor with breast cancer. Some clones in this sample may be carry-over from other donors' samples.

To note about this clonotype: This sequence may be a read error, since a much larger clone differs from it by one base. V is TRBV20-1 and J is TRBJ2-4; 10 bases agree with TRBD2. Germline-derived CDR1 and CDR2 are DFQATT and SNEGSKA (reference sequence). J gave up 10 bases and V 6 bases, and 9 bases lay outside the gene matches. The CDR3 length is 13 residues. CDR3 DNA: TGCAGTGCCACCCTTAGCGGGGGGTGTATTCAGTACTTC. Encoded protein: CSATLSGGCIQYF.

This clonotype was observed many times. The chain uses TRBV15 and TRBJ1-2; D is possibly TRBD1 (5 bases). V was pared by 0 bases and J by 4 bases, with 24 bases between. Germline CDR1 LNHNV, CDR2 YYDKDF (reference sequence). This CDR3 comprises 19 residues. The DNA of the CDR3 is TGTGCCACCAGCAGAGATGCGCGACCGGGGGGTTCTCAAAGCTATGGCTACACCTTC. Its translation is CATSRDARPGGSQSYGYTF. The whole variable domain, filled in from reference TRBV15 and TRBJ1-2, reads DAMVIQNPRYQVTQFGKPVTLSCSQTLNHNVMYWYQQKSSQAPKLLFHYYDKDFNNEADTPDNFQSRRPNTSFCFLDIRSPGLGDTAMYLCATSRDARPGGSQSYGYTFGSGTRLTVV.

V gene TRBV18 combines with J gene TRBJ2-7, with 9 bases lining up with TRBD1. Losses at the gene ends were 4 bases for V and 6 bases for J; bases not matched to a gene: 7. CDR1 KGHSH and CDR2 LQKENI come from the germline V gene. The length of the CDR3 is 14 residues. As DNA, the CDR3 is TGTGCCAGCTCACTAACACAGGGGGCTCCCGAGCAGTACTTC. Translating gives CASSLTQGAPEQYF.

This clonotype was seen repeatedly, ten times or more. The chain joins TRBV20-1 to TRBJ2-7; 7 bases fit TRBD2. V shed 6 bases, J shed 12 bases, and the junction held 20 bases outside the gene matches. CDR1 is DFQATT and CDR2 is SNEGSKA in the germline V gene (reference sequence). The CDR3 extends over 14 amino acids. The CDR3 loop is CSATPQTPSGRTYF. In DNA, the CDR3 is TGCAGTGCAACACCGCAGACCCCTAGCGGAAGGACGTACTTC.

This clonotype has a count of ten or more. This chain links TRBV5-6 with TRBJ2-1, with TRBD2 matching 7 bases. CDR3 length equals 15 residues. V dropped 4 bases and J dropped 4; count of bases not matched to a gene: 8. Germline lookup yields CDR1 SGHDT and CDR2 YYEEEE. The CDR3 here is CASSPQSGEYNEQFF. The DNA for the CDR3 is TGTGCCAGCAGCCCCCAGAGCGGGGAATACAATGAGCAGTTCTTC.

The rearrangement joins TRBV10-3 to TRBJ1-1; D not certain. The V and J ends lost 3 bases and 1 base respectively, with 6 bases between them. This CDR3 contains 13 residues. CDR1 and CDR2 from the germline V gene are ENHRY and SYGVKD. The CDR3 here is CAISDSANTEAFF. The CDR3 nucleotides are TGTGCCATCAGTGATTCAGCGAACACTGAAGCTTTCTTT.

This clonotype has a handful of counts. The J gene is TRBJ1-5, the V gene TRBV5-5; TRBD1 might be the D (6 bases). The CDR3 loop spans 14 amino acids. Germline V gene lookup returns CDR1 SGHKS and CDR2 YYEKEE (reference sequence). V lost 4 bases and J lost 2, with 10 bases in between. The DNA for the CDR3 is TGTGCCAGCAGCCGGGGACACGGCAATCAGCCCCAGCATTTT. It translates to CASSRGHGNQPQHF.

This clonotype was counted ten times or more. The chain recombines TRBV3-1 with TRBJ2-1; no reliable D call. The V end lost 1 base, the J end lost 5 bases, and 3 bases lay between the germline ends. CDR1 LGHDT and CDR2 YNNKEL come from the germline V gene (reference sequence). This CDR3 is built from 12 residues. For the CDR3, the DNA is TGTGCCAGCAGCCAAGTTGACAATGAGCAGTTCTTC. Translated: CASSQVDNEQFF.

This clonotype was detected ten times or more. V gene TRBV5-1 combines with J gene TRBJ1-2; TRBD1 aligns across 7 bases. Germline CDR1 and CDR2: SGHRS and YFSETQ. The CDR3 loop spans 14 amino acids. V was clipped by 4 bases and J by 4 bases; unmatched bases: 7. CDR3 region: CASSLSEGAYGYTF. DNA of the CDR3: TGCGCCAGCAGCCTTTCAGAGGGGGCCTATGGCTACACCTTC.

This clonotype was counted many times. This chain connects TRBV9 to TRBJ2-3, with TRBD2 as a possible D gene (7 bases). The germline V gene has CDR1 SGDLS and CDR2 YYNGEE. The germline V and J ends were trimmed by 2 bases and 0 bases, with 10 bases remaining between them. CDR3 length: 15 residues. CDR3 residues: CASSVGGLSTDTQYF. The CDR3 coding sequence is TGTGCCAGCAGCGTCGGGGGGCTAAGCACAGATACGCAGTATTTT.

A few counts support this clonotype. The CDR3 region has the DNA TGTGCCAGCCGACTAAACCATCTCTCTGGAAACACCATATATTTT. Its translation: CASRLNHLSGNTIYF. The chain has TRBV19 and TRBJ1-3, with D unresolved. The CDR3 sequence is 15 residues long. The germline V and J ends were trimmed by 9 bases and 0 bases, with 15 bases remaining between them. Germline CDR1 reads LNHDA; CDR2 reads SQIVND (reference sequence).

This clonotype was seen at least ten times. V usage is TRBV11-3 and J usage is TRBJ2-3; TRBD2 matches at 12 bases. Trimming at V came to 5 bases and at J to 6 bases, leaving 3 bases not matched to a gene. The CDR3 is 14 residues long. The germline CDR1 and CDR2 sequences are SGHNT and YENEEA. CDR3 in amino acids: CASSPGLAGDTQYF. The CDR3 nucleotides read TGTGCCAGCAGCCCAGGACTAGCGGGGGATACGCAGTATTTT. The complete variable domain, with remaining parts taken from reference TRBV11-3 and TRBJ2-3, reads EAGVVQSPRYKIIEKKQPVAFWCNPISGHNTLYWYLQNLGQGPELLIRYENEEAVDDSQLPKDRFSAERLKGVDSTLKIQPAELGDSAVYLCASSPGLAGDTQYFGPGTRLTVL.

At least ten counts were recorded for this clonotype. The chain couples TRBV12-3 or TRBV12-4 to TRBJ1-5, with 7 bases that match TRBD1. Trimming removed 6 bases from V and 5 bases from J; junction bases left unmatched: 10. CDR3 length: 15 residues. The CDR3 nucleotides are TGTGCCAGCAGCCGAATGATGACAGGGCATCAGCCCCAGCATTTT. This translates into CASSRMMTGHQPQHF.

This clonotype was recorded many times. This chain uses TRBV10-2 with TRBJ2-1; possible D gene TRBD2, 5 bases. Deletions cut 5 bases from V and 2 bases from J, with 13 bases between. This CDR3 has 15 amino acids. Germline CDR1 reads WSHSY; CDR2 reads SAAADI. The CDR3 coding sequence is TGCGCCAGCAGTATCACGGACTCGACCTACAATGAGCAGTTCTTC. This sequence encodes CASSITDSTYNEQFF.